This section outlines one T cell receptor (beta chain) sequence together with its context. This sample is drawn from a study of blood T cell repertoires in COVID-19. Authors' methods: Amplification of reference gene primers was used by the study to estimate nucleated cell counts. Produced via immunoSEQ multiplex PCR; TCRdb's table is partial and in-frame only. That table is the source of V, J and clone size, and D and trimming were worked out from the DNA. The sample consists of roughly 250,000 clones, around 83% of them appearing once. V shed 6 bases, J shed 6 bases, and the junction held 9 bases outside the gene matches. CDR1 is SNHLY, CDR2 FYNNEI, per germline. This CDR3 has 14 residues.

The receptor comes from a man in his forties with active or convalescent COVID-19. The source material was peripheral blood. This chain connects TRBV2 to TRBJ2-7; 9 bases are a match to TRBD1. The chain's CDR3 is CASRVTGGVGEQYF. For the CDR3, the DNA is TGTGCCAGCAGAGTGACAGGGGGTGTGGGCGAGCAGTACTTC.